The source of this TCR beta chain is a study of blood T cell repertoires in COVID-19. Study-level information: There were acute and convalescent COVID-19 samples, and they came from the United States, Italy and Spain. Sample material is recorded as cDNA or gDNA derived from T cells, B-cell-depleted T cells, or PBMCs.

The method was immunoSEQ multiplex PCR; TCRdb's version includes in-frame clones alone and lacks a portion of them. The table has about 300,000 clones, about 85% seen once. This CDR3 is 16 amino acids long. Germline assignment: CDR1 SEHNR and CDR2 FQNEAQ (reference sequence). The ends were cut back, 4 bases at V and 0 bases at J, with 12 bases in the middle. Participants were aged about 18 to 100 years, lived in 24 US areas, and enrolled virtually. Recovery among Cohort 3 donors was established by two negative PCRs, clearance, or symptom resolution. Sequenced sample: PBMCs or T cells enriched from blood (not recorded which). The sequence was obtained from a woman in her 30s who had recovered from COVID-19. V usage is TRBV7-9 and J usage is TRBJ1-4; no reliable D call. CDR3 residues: CASSSRAVATNEKLFF. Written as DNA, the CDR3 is TGTGCCAGCAGCTCGCGGGCGGTTGCAACTAATGAAAAACTGTTTTTT.